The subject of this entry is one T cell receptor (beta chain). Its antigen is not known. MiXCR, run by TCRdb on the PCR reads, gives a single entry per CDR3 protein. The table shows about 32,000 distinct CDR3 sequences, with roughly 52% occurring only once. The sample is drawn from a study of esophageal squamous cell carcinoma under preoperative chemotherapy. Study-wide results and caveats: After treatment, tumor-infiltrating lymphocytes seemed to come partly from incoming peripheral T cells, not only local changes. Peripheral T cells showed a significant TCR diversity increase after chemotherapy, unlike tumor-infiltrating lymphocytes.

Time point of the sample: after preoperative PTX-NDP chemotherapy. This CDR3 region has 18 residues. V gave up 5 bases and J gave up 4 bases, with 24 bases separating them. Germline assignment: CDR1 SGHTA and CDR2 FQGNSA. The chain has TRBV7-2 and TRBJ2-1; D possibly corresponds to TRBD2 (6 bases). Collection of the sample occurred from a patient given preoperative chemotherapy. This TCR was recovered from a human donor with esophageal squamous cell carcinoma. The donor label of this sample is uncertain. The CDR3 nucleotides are TGTGCCAGCAGCCCCATGTTCCCCGGCGGGACCTATTACAATGAGCAGTTCTTC. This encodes CASSPMFPGGTYYNEQFF.